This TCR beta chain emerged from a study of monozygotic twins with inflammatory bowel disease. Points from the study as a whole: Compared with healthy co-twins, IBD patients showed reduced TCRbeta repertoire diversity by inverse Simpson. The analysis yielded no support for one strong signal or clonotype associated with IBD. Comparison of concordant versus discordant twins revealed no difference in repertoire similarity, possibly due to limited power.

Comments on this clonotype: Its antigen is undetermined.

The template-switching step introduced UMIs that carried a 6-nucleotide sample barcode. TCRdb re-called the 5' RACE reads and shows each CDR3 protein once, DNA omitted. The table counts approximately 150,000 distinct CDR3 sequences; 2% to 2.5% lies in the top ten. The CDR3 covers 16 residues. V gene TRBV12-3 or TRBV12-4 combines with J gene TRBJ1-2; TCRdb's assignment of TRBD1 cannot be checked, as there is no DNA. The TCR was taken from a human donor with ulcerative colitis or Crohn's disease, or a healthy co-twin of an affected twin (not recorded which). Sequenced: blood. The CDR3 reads CASSFGRGQGGYGYTF.